This TCR beta chain was captured in a study of Ad26.COV2.S vaccination and SARS-CoV-2 variants. Turning to the study itself: Donor was in the COV1001 Ad26.COV2.S trial arm.

This clone was seen once. The repertoire was sequenced with immunoSEQ multiplex PCR; TCRdb's copy has only in-frame clones and lacks some. The sample holds about half a million clones, nearly 90% seen once. As for treatment: about 20 received Ad26.COV2.S at low or high dose, single or two shots; about five received placebo; per-sample allocation not given. Sampling was done on day 63 after the first vaccine or placebo injection. Immunization relied on an Ad26 vector, which expressed Wuhan-strain SARS-CoV-2 spike. This receptor was identified in a person aged 18-65 years who received the Ad26.COV2.S COVID-19 vaccine or a placebo. This material consisted of peripheral blood, taken in a trial of Ad26.COV2.S vaccine versus placebo.

In nucleotides, the CDR3 is TGTGCCAGCTTAACGTCAGCGGGGGGCTCAGGCAATGAGCAGTTCTTC. Its protein is CASLTSAGGSGNEQFF. The chain joins TRBV7-6 to TRBJ2-1; 9 positions agree with TRBD2. V gave up 8 bases and J gave up 6 bases; unmatched junction bases: 14. Germline CDR1 and CDR2: SGHVS and FNYEAQ. The CDR3 contains 16 residues.